This T cell receptor (beta chain) came from a study of T cell repertoires in cytomegalovirus infection. Study-wide context: CMV epitopes used comprised recently identified HLA-C-restricted ones and well-studied HLA-B-restricted ones.

TCRdb reprocessed the reads via MiXCR and lists one record per CDR3 protein. The table lists about 180,000 distinct CDR3 sequences, roughly 21% of them singletons. This clonotype occurred a few times. Its antigen is undetermined. This material consisted of CD8+ T cells from cultured PBMCs, taken from culture after CMV antigen stimulation. This clonotype originated in a human donor in good health (CMV status not recorded). Some clones in this sample may be carry-over from other donors' samples.

For the CDR3, the DNA is TGTGCCAGCAGCTCACTAGTGCAAGCGAACACCGGGGAGCTGTTTTTT. Protein product: CASSSLVQANTGELFF. This sequence joins TRBV7-2 and TRBJ2-2; D is perhaps TRBD2 (5 bases). In germline, CDR1 is SGHTA, CDR2 FQGNSA. V was clipped by 4 bases and J by 0 bases, with 12 bases between them. The CDR3 extends over 16 amino acids.